One sample yielded the 2 T cell receptor beta chains listed below, sequenced in a study of naive and memory T cell subsets. The beta constant-region primer was an equimolar mix of two oligonucleotides covering TRBC1 and TRBC2. In TCRdb, the UMI-ligation and nested PCR reads were re-called with MiXCR into one record per CDR3 protein. Of approximately 82,000 distinct CDR3 sequences in the sample, over 7% were seen once. The material sequenced was central memory CD4+ T cells from blood. The receptors shown here come from a human donor in good health.

This clonotype was counted only a few times. V is TRBV6-6 and J is TRBJ1-6; unclear D gene. This CDR3 comprises 14 residues. V lost 2 bases, J lost 8 bases, and 10 bases lay in between. The V gene's germline CDR1 is MNHNY and CDR2 SVGAGI (reference sequence). In DNA form, the CDR3 reads TGTGCCAGCAGTTACCGGGCAGGAGATTCACCCCTCCACTTT. It encodes CASSYRAGDSPLHF.

This clonotype has just one count. The chain has TRBV7-2 and TRBJ2-7, with TRBD2 matching over 8 bases. Germline V lookup: CDR1 SGHTA, CDR2 FQGNSA. The V segment lost 5 bases and the J segment 0 bases; nucleotides outside the gene matches: 9. The CDR3 is 16 amino acids. CDR3 nucleotides: TGTGCCAGCAGCACTTCACTAGCGGTCGGCTCCTACGAGCAGTACTTC. This sequence encodes CASSTSLAVGSYEQYF.